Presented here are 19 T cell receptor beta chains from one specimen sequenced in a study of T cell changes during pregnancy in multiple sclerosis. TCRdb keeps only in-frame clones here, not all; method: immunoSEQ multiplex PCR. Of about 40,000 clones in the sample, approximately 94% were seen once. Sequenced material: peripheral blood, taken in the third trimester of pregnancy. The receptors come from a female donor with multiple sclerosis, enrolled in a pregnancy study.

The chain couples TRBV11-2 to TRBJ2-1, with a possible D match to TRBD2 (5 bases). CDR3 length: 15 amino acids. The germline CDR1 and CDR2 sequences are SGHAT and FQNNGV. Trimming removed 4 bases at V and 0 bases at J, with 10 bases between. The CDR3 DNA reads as TGTGCCAGCAGCTCAGGACTTGGCTCCTACAATGAGCAGTTCTTC. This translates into CASSSGLGSYNEQFF.

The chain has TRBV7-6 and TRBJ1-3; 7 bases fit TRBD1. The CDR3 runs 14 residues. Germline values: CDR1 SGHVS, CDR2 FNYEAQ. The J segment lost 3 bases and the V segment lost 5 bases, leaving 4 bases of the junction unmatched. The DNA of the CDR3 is TGTGCCAGCAGCCTTACAGGGGATGGAAACACCATATATTTT. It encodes CASSLTGDGNTIYF.

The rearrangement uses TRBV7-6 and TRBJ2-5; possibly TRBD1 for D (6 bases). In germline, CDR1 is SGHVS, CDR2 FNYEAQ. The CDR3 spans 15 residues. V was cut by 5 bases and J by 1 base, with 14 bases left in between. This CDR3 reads CASSRAPDSQETQYF. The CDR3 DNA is TGTGCCAGCAGCCGAGCCCCGGACAGCCAAGAGACCCAGTACTTC.

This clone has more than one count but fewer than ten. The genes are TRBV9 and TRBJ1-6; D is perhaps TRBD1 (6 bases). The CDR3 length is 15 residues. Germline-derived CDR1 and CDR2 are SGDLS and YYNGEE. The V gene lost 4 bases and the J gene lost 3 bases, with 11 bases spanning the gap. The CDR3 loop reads CASSSGQIYNSPLHF. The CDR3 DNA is TGTGCCAGCAGCAGTGGACAGATCTATAATTCACCCCTCCACTTT.

The CDR3 spells CASSLYGGDEKLFF. The CDR3 DNA follows: TGTGCCAGCAGCTTATATGGAGGGGATGAAAAACTGTTTTTT. The chain recombines TRBV7-9 with TRBJ1-4; tentative D call: TRBD1 (5 bases). CDR1 and CDR2 (germline): SEHNR, FQNEAQ (reference sequence). This CDR3 comprises 14 residues. The V and J ends lost 2 bases and 6 bases respectively, with 10 bases between them.

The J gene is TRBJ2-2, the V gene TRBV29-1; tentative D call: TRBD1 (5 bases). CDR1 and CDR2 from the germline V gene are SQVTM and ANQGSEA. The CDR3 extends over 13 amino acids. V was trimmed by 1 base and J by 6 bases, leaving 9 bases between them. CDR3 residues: CSVEVWGAGELFF. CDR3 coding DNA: TGCAGCGTTGAAGTCTGGGGCGCCGGGGAGCTGTTTTTT.

Here the CDR3 reads CASRDGGMNEQYF. The CDR3 nucleotides read TGTGCCAGCAGGGACGGGGGAATGAACGAGCAGTACTTC. This rearrangement joins TRBV6-5 to TRBJ2-7; D may be TRBD2 (6 bases). Deletions cut 6 bases from V and 5 bases from J, with 14 bases between. This CDR3 has 13 amino acids. Germline loops: CDR1 MNHEY, CDR2 SVGAGI.

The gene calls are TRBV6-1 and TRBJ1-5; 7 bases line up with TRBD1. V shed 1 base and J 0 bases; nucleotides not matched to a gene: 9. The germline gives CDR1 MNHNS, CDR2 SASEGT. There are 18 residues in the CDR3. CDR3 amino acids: CASSEVIRGSNSNQPQHF. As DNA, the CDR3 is TGTGCCAGCAGTGAAGTGATCAGGGGGTCTAATAGCAATCAGCCCCAGCATTTT.

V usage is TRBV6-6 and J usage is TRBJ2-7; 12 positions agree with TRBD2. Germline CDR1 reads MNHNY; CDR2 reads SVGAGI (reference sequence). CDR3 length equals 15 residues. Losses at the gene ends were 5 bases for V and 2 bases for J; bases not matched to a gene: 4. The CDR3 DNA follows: TGTGCCAGCAGTGAGACTAGCGGGAGACCCTACGAGCAGTACTTC. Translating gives CASSETSGRPYEQYF.

For the CDR3, the DNA is TGTGCCAGCAGCCTAACTAGACAGGGGCCCGGGGAGCTGTTTTTT. It yields the protein CASSLTRQGPGELFF. The chain uses TRBV7-6 and TRBJ2-2; 8 bases fit TRBD1. The CDR3 is 15 amino acids. Per germline, CDR1 SGHVS and CDR2 FNYEAQ. The trim removed 5 bases at V and 6 bases at J, leaving 8 bases unmatched. The entire variable domain, with the rest obtained from reference TRBV7-6 and TRBJ2-2, is as follows: GAGVSQSPRYKVTKRGQDVALRCDPISGHVSLYWYRQALGQGPEFLTYFNYEAQQDKSGLPNDRFSAERPEGSISTLTIQRTEQRDSAMYRCASSLTRQGPGELFFGEGSRLTVL.

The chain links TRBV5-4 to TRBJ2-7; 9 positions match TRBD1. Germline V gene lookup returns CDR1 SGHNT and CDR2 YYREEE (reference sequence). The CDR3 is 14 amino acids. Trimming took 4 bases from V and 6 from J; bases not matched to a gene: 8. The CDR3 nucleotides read TGTGCCAGCAGCAAGGGACAGGGCCTAGGCGAGCAGTACTTC. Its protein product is CASSKGQGLGEQYF.

CDR3: CASSWIGETPTYEQYF. The DNA of the CDR3 is TGCGCCAGCAGCTGGATAGGAGAGACGCCAACCTACGAGCAGTACTTC. The chain links TRBV4-1 to TRBJ2-5; D remains unclear. The DNA end lines up better with TRBJ2-7; the J call may be wrong. The CDR3 length is 16 residues. CDR1 and CDR2 from the germline V gene are MGHRA and YSYEKL.

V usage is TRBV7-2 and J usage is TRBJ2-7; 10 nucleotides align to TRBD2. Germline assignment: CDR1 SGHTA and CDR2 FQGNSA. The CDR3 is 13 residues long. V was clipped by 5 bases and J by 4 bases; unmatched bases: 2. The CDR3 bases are TGTGCCAGCAGCATGACTAGCGGGTACGAGCAGTACTTC. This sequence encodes CASSMTSGYEQYF. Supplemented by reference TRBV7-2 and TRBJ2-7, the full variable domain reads GAGVSQSPSNKVTEKGKDVELRCDPISGHTALYWYRQSLGQGLEFLIYFQGNSAPDKSGLPSDRFSAERTGGSVSTLTIQRTQQEDSAVYLCASSMTSGYEQYFGPGTRLTVT.

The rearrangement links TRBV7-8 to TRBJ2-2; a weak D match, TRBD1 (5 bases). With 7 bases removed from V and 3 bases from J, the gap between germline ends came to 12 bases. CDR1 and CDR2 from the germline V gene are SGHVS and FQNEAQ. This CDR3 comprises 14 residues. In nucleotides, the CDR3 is TGTGCCAGCAACGATCAGGGTTACACCGGGGAGCTGTTTTTT. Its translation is CASNDQGYTGELFF. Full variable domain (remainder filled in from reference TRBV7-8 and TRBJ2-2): GAGVSQSPRYKVAKRGQDVALRCDPISGHVSLFWYQQALGQGPEFLTYFQNEAQLDKSGLPSDRFFAERPEGSVSTLKIQRTQQEDSAVYLCASNDQGYTGELFFGEGSRLTVL.

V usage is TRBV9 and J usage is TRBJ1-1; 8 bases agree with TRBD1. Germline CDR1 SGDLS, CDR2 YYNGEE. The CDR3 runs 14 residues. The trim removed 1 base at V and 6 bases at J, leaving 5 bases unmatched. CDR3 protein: CASSVRRDRSEAFF. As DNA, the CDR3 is TGTGCCAGCAGCGTACGAAGGGACAGGTCTGAAGCTTTCTTT.

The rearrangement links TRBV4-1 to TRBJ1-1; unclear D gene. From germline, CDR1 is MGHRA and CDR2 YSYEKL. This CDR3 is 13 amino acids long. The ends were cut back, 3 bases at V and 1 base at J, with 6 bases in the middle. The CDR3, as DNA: TGCGCCAGCAGCCAGCCAGGGAACACTGAAGCTTTCTTT. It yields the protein CASSQPGNTEAFF.

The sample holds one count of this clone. The CDR3 reads CASSPRAQVNSPLHF. CDR3 nucleotide sequence: TGTGCCAGCAGCCCAAGAGCACAGGTTAATTCACCCCTCCACTTT. The chain is built from TRBV9 and TRBJ1-6, with a weak D call TRBD1 (5 bases). Germline V gene data show CDR1 as SGDLS and CDR2 as YYNGEE. This CDR3 contains 15 residues. V lost 4 bases and J 6 bases, leaving 14 bases between the germline ends.

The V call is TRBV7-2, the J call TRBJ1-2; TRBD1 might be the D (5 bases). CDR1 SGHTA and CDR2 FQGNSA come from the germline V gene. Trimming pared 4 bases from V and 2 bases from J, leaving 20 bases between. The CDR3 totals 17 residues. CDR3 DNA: TGTGCCAGCAGCTCACGGACATCGGCGATTGCAAACTATGGCTACACCTTC. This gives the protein CASSSRTSAIANYGYTF.

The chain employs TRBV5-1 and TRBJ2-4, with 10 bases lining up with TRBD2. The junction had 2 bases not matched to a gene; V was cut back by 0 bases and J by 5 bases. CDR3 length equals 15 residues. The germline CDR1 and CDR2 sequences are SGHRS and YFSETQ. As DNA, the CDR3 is TGCGCCAGCAGCTTGGGTCTAGCGGGGGAAAACATTCAGTACTTC. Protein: CASSLGLAGENIQYF.